The rows below give T cell receptor beta chains drawn from one sample of a study of CD8 T cells in ankylosing spondylitis. MiXCR was run by TCRdb on the 5' RACE reads, yielding one entry per CDR3 protein. The data show about 340,000 distinct CDR3 sequences, about 14% seen once. Material for sequencing was blood, either unsorted or a sorted T cell fraction (not recorded which). The receptors here all came from a male donor with ankylosing spondylitis or in good health (not recorded which). CDR3s include the opening cysteine and the closing phenylalanine or tryptophan. Fields, in order: clone size, J gene, D gene, CDR3 length, V gene, CDR3 DNA, CDR3 protein. D genes are given only for firm matches. Some rows have no size entry. The others give once, few or many, or a class for an expanded clone.

clone_size: many; j_call: TRBJ2-2; d_call: TRBD1; cdr3_length: 13; v_call: TRBV5-1; cdr3_nt: TGCGCCAGCGGACAGGGGAACACCGGGGAGCTGTTTTTT; cdr3_aa: CASGQGNTGELFF
clone_size: few; j_call: TRBJ2-2; d_call: NA; cdr3_length: 15; v_call: TRBV10-2; cdr3_nt: TGCGCCAGCAGTGTGAGGACAGCGAACACCGGGGAGCTGTTTTTT; cdr3_aa: CASSVRTANTGELFF
clone_size: few; j_call: TRBJ2-7; d_call: NA; cdr3_length: 14; v_call: TRBV12-3/TRBV12-4; cdr3_nt: TGTGCCAGCAGCCCCGAGCCCGTGGAGGGGGAGCAGTACTTC; cdr3_aa: CASSPEPVEGEQYF
clone_size: many; j_call: TRBJ2-1; d_call: NA; cdr3_length: 15; v_call: TRBV12-3/TRBV12-4; cdr3_nt: TGTGCCAGCAGTTTAGTTGGTTATTCGGGAATGGAGCAGTTCTTC; cdr3_aa: CASSLVGYSGMEQFF
clone_size: NA; j_call: TRBJ2-7; d_call: TRBD1; cdr3_length: 15; v_call: TRBV5-1; cdr3_nt: TGCGCCAGCAGCATTGCCCCGCAGGGGGCGTACGAGCAGTACTTC; cdr3_aa: CASSIAPQGAYEQYF
clone_size: few; j_call: TRBJ2-5; d_call: NA; cdr3_length: 13; v_call: TRBV6-5; cdr3_nt: TGTGCCAGCAGTTACACAGGGAGGGAGACCCAGTACTTC; cdr3_aa: CASSYTGRETQYF
clone_size: NA; j_call: TRBJ2-3; d_call: TRBD1; cdr3_length: 15; v_call: TRBV7-2; cdr3_nt: TGTGCCAGCAGCTTTGGGACAGGCACGATCGGAACGCAGTATTTT; cdr3_aa: CASSFGTGTIGTQYF
clone_size: NA; j_call: TRBJ1-1; d_call: TRBD1; cdr3_length: 17; v_call: TRBV9; cdr3_nt: TGTGCCAGCAGCCCTGGGGAGAGGACAGGGGATCACACTGAAGCTTTCTTT; cdr3_aa: CASSPGERTGDHTEAFF
clone_size: NA; j_call: TRBJ2-1; d_call: TRBD2; cdr3_length: 17; v_call: TRBV30; cdr3_nt: TGTGCCTGGAGTGTAAAATCAGGACTAGCGGGAGGGCTGGAGCAGTTCTTC; cdr3_aa: CAWSVKSGLAGGLEQFF
clone_size: many; j_call: TRBJ2-1; d_call: NA; cdr3_length: 11; v_call: TRBV12-3/TRBV12-4; cdr3_nt: TGTGCCAGCAGCTTACTCAATGAGCAGTTCTTC; cdr3_aa: CASSLLNEQFF
clone_size: few; j_call: TRBJ2-3; d_call: NA; cdr3_length: 15; v_call: TRBV6-2/TRBV6-3; cdr3_nt: TGTGCCAGCAGTTATAAGAGGGTGAGCACAGATACGCAGTATTTT; cdr3_aa: CASSYKRVSTDTQYF
clone_size: few; j_call: TRBJ2-3; d_call: NA; cdr3_length: 16; v_call: TRBV11-2; cdr3_nt: TGTGCCAGCAGCCGAGACATGGGGGGCAGCACAGATACGCAGTATTTT; cdr3_aa: CASSRDMGGSTDTQYF
clone_size: NA; j_call: TRBJ2-1; d_call: NA; cdr3_length: 18; v_call: TRBV12-3/TRBV12-4; cdr3_nt: TGTGCCAGCAGTTTAAATAAGGGTGGAACGGTCAGGGCGAATGAGCAGTTCTTC; cdr3_aa: CASSLNKGGTVRANEQFF
clone_size: once; j_call: TRBJ2-1; d_call: NA; cdr3_length: 16; v_call: TRBV11-2; cdr3_nt: TGTGCCAGCAGCTTACGTAAGGGATTTACCTACAATGAGCAGTTCTTC; cdr3_aa: CASSLRKGFTYNEQFF